Described below is a single T cell receptor (beta chain) sequence and its context. The antigen is undetermined. Generated by immunoSEQ multiplex PCR, the TCRdb table keeps only in-frame clones and is missing some. The sample shows some 120,000 clones, roughly 87% of them seen only once. The sample comes from a study of T cell responses to AZD1222 COVID-19 vaccine. Whole-study context: Samples with a second dose at about 4 or about 12 weeks were pooled together.

Whole-study findings and limits: Clonal diversity was possibly underestimated, and white British individuals and females predominated among donors. Nearly half of unique spike-specific TCRs reportedly avoided B.1.351 and B.1.1.7 mutated regions. When two AZD1222 doses had been given, Spike-specific TCR breadth and depth rose.

This CDR3 is 12 amino acids long. CDR1 is KGHDR, CDR2 SFDVKD, per germline. V lost 1 base, J lost 8 bases, and 7 bases lay in between. The receptor's source is an adult in good health. V is TRBV24-1 and J is TRBJ1-2; D is ambiguous. Sequencing used peripheral blood, obtained on day 0 of AZD1222 vaccination. The CDR3 DNA is TGTGCCACCAGTGATTTTGGCGGCGGCTACACCTTC. It yields the protein CATSDFGGGYTF.